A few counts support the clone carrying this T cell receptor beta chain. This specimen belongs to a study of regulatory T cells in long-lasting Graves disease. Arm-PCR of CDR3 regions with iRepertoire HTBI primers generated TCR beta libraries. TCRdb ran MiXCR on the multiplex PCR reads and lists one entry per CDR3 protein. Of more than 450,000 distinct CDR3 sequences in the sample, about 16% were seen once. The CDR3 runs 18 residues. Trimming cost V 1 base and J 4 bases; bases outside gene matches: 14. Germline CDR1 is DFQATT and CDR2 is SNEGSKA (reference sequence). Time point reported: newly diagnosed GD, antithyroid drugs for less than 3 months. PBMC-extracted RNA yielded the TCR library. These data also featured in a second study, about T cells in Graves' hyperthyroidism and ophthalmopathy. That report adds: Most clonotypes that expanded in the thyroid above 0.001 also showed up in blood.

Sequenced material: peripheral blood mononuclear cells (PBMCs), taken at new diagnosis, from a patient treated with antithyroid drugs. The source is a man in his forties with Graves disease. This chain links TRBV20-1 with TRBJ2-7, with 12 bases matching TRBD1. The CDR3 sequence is CSARGWFTGTGGAYEQYF. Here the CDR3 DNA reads TGCAGTGCTAGAGGTTGGTTCACCGGGACAGGGGGCGCTTACGAGCAGTACTTC.